One T cell receptor beta chain is described in this entry. Its antigen is still unknown. Base qualities are not at hand, and no much larger clone is one base apart. The sample is drawn from a study of shared T cell receptors in the human thymus (dated by TCRdb to the early 2020s). About the investigation overall: The study examined how self-reactive, shared T-cell receptor alpha chains are generated in the human thymus.

Libraries came from the immunoSEQ multiplex PCR assay. In its TCRdb copy, this immuneACCESS table keeps in-frame sequences only and misses some clones. Where compared with another copy, unresolved V genes explain less than half of these, and the others have no known cause. This sample is represented by roughly 560,000 clones; 70% to 80% of them were singletons. The ten largest clones represent around 0.013% of the sample. From the cysteine up to the phenylalanine, the CDR3 has a length of 17 residues. Solely the CDR3 DNA is kept, with 51 bases framed from the first base. The junction shows trimming of 5 bases on V and 0 bases on J, and the gene matches do not reach 12 bases of it. As encoded in the germline V gene, CDR1 is SGHAT while CDR2 is FQNNGV. These same records also appear under a second study, on human thymus T cells. From that second study: In Finland, the donors were immunologically healthy infants who were having open corrective cardiac surgery for congenital heart defects. Thymus tissue was obtained as surgical resects removed during corrective cardiac surgery. V and J gene segment usage appeared biased in both thymic and peripheral blood repertoires. Highly overlapping thymic TCR repertoires among unrelated individuals were reported in the related research. The study characterized TCR alpha and beta repertoires from about 8 infant thymus samples and four related peripheral blood samples. The infant donors were roughly 7 to 244 days old, and the cohort included about 6 males and two females. After being mechanically released from the tissue, thymocytes were kept at -70 degrees C in pellets of about 8.5-32 million cells. Genomic DNA was extracted from frozen cell pellets with a QIAsymphony instrument. The immunoSEQ multiplex PCR assay was used to amplify the TCRB and TCRAD loci from a standardized amount of quality-controlled genomic DNA. Amplicons spanned the V(D)J region at a length sufficient to cover the CDR3 and identify V and J genes. Amplicon sequencing was performed on an Illumina platform through the commercial immunoSEQ service. Corrections for primer bias and sequencing errors followed previously described methods, while TCRAD and TCRB definitions were based on the IMGT database. Analysis of the repertoires was done with immunoSEQ Analyzer 3.0 and VDJTools and included basic statistics, V/J segment usage, diversity estimates, rarefaction and pairwise overlap. Diversity was estimated with Chao1, ChaoE, Efron-Thisted, Shannon and inverse Simpson indices, and also on datasets down-sampled to the smallest sample. For repertoire overlap, CDR3 nucleotide sequence, V gene and J gene had to match strictly, and clustering was done by Jaccard-based multidimensional scaling. On average, thymus samples yielded hundreds of thousands of unique TCRB clonotypes, whereas blood samples yielded around 88,000.

The sequencing input was thymocytes. The source is a boy under two years old with a congenital heart defect. Donor details come from another sample of the same person, matched by shared clones. The receptor chain draws on TRBV11-2 and TRBJ1-1; 7 junctional bases match TRBD1. The DNA sequence is TGTGCCAGCAGCAAGCACTTTACCGGGACAGTGAACACTGAAGCTTTCTTT. It translates as CASSKHFTGTVNTEAFF.